This TCR beta chain was found in a study of shared clonotypes between healthy human individuals. The study, taken as a whole, reports: There were few donors, and this limited the genetic and exposure-history diversity represented. The study found roughly 5% of naive CD4 clonotypes shared across a handful of donors. Clonotypes not shared had lower generation probabilities than those common to all four donors.

To note about this clone: The antigen is undetermined.

Generated by immunoSEQ multiplex PCR, the TCRdb table keeps only in-frame clones and is missing some. Of about 820,000 clones listed, roughly 92% are singletons. Positively selected for CCR7, the CD45RO-negative cells used as naive CD8 cells excluded terminally differentiated effector memory CD45RA+ cells. Germline lookup yields CDR1 MDHEN and CDR2 SYDVKM. This CDR3 has 13 amino acids. V shed 4 bases and J shed 3 bases, with 10 bases lying between them. The TCR was taken from a man between 25 and 39 years old in good health. Material: naive CD8+ T cells sorted from blood. This rearrangement joins TRBV28 to TRBJ2-7, with TRBD1 as a possible D gene (6 bases). As DNA, the CDR3 is TGTGCCAGCAGTTCCCGGGACAACTACGAGCAGTACTTC. It is translated as CASSSRDNYEQYF.